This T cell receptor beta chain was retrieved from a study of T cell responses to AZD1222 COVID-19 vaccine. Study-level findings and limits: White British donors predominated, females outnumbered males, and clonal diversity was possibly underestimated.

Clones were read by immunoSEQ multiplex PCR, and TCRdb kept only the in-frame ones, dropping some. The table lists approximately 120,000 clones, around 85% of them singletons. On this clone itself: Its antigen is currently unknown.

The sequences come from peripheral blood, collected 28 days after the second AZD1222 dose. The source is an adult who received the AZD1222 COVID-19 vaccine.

The CDR3 sequence: CASSFGVMEKLFF. The CDR3 DNA follows: TGTGCCAGCAGCTTTGGGGTTATGGAAAAACTGTTTTTT. This chain uses TRBV11-2 with TRBJ1-4; D unclear. CDR1 SGHAT and CDR2 FQNNGV come from the germline V gene. V shed 3 bases and J shed 8 bases, with 10 bases lying between them. The CDR3 spans 13 residues.